These T cell receptor beta chains were read from a single sample in a study of blood T cell repertoires in COVID-19. Assay used: immunoSEQ multiplex PCR; TCRdb lists only in-frame clones, some missing. This repertoire shows approximately 77,000 clones, 88% found once; its top ten account for 6% to 7.5%. Sequenced sample: peripheral blood. The receptors originated from a woman of 80 years or more with acute or convalescent COVID-19. Each CDR3 is given with its conserved first and last residue. The order of the fields is J gene, D gene, clone size, V gene, CDR3 DNA, CDR3 protein. D genes are given only for firm matches. The listing skips clone size in some rows; elsewhere it reads once, few, many or a size class.

TRBJ2-7,TRBD2,.,TRBV28,TGTGCCAGCAGTGGGCCGGGGGGGCCCTACTACGAGCAGTACTTC,CASSGPGGPYYEQYF
TRBJ1-3,.,.,TRBV5-1,TGCGCCAGCAGCCAGGGACACAAAGGAAACACCATATATTTT,CASSQGHKGNTIYF
TRBJ2-5,.,.,TRBV21-1,TGTGCCAGCGCCCCAAGGGGAATCCAGCGCGGTGAGGAGACCCAGTACTTC,CASAPRGIQRGEETQYF
TRBJ2-3,TRBD2,.,TRBV20-1,TGCAGTGCTAGTTTCCCCTCCGGGACTAGCGGGATCACAGATACGCAGTATTTT,CSASFPSGTSGITDTQYF
TRBJ2-1,TRBD1,.,TRBV6-5,TGTGCCAGCCGGGACAGCTCCTACAATGAGCAGTTCTTC,CASRDSSYNEQFF
TRBJ2-5,TRBD1,.,TRBV7-2,TGTGCCAGCAGCTCCGGGCGGTTAGGGGGCAGTGAGACCCAGTACTTC,CASSSGRLGGSETQYF
TRBJ2-3,TRBD2,few,TRBV7-3,TGTGCCAGCAGCTACCAGACTAGCGGGAGACGCACAGATACGCAGTATTTT,CASSYQTSGRRTDTQYF
TRBJ2-3,TRBD2,few,TRBV3-1/TRBV3-2,TGTGCCAGCAGCCTGACCACGGGCGGGAGGACAGATACGCAGTATTTT,CASSLTTGGRTDTQYF
TRBJ1-1,TRBD1,.,TRBV6-1,TGTGCCAGCAGTGGCGGACAGGGGCCAAGGAACACTGAAGCTTTCTTT,CASSGGQGPRNTEAFF
TRBJ1-1,TRBD1,.,TRBV5-6,TGTGCCAGCAGCTTGCCGGACAGGCTAGGGGTTGACACTGAAGCTTTCTTT,CASSLPDRLGVDTEAFF
TRBJ1-6,TRBD1,.,TRBV7-8,TGTGCCAGCAGCCGGACAGGGTGGAGCTCCTATAATTCACCCCTCCACTTT,CASSRTGWSSYNSPLHF
TRBJ2-7,TRBD1,once,TRBV18,TGTGCCAGCTCTGGACAGGGGGCCTACGAGCAGTACTTC,CASSGQGAYEQYF
TRBJ1-2,TRBD1,.,TRBV4-1,TGCGCCAGCAGCCTGACCTTTTCCGGGACAGGGGGCTATGGCTACACCTTC,CASSLTFSGTGGYGYTF
TRBJ1-1,.,.,TRBV6-2/TRBV6-3,TGTGCCAGCAGTGGGTGGACAGACACCACTGAAGCTTTCTTT,CASSGWTDTTEAFF
TRBJ2-3,TRBD2,.,TRBV5-4,TGTGCCAGCAGCTTGGCCCTGACTAGCGAGACTAGCACAGATACGCAGTATTTT,CASSLALTSETSTDTQYF
TRBJ1-5,.,.,TRBV6-5,TGTGCCAGCAGCGTAGGACGAGGGCAAAATCAGCCCCAGCATTTT,CASSVGRGQNQPQHF
TRBJ1-1,TRBD1,few,TRBV30,TGTGCCTGGAGATTACAGGGGGCGAACACTGAAGCTTTCTTT,CAWRLQGANTEAFF
TRBJ2-7,TRBD2,.,TRBV11-2,TGTGCCAGCAGCCTAGCGGGGTGGGAGCAGTACTTC,CASSLAGWEQYF
TRBJ2-3,TRBD2,.,TRBV15,TGTGCCACCAGCAGGGGACTAGCGGGGACAGATACGCAGTATTTT,CATSRGLAGTDTQYF
TRBJ1-6,.,.,TRBV6-1,TGTGCCAGCAGTGAAGCAAGCGGGTCCTTCTGGTCACCCCTCCACTTT,CASSEASGSFWSPLHF
TRBJ2-1,TRBD1,.,TRBV2,TGTGCCAGCAAGCCGGACAGGTCCTACAATGAGCAGTTCTTC,CASKPDRSYNEQFF
TRBJ2-7,TRBD1,.,TRBV7-9,TGTGCCAGCAGGGGGGACAGATCATACGAGCAGTACTTC,CASRGDRSYEQYF
TRBJ2-7,TRBD1,.,TRBV19,TGTGCCAGTAGTCGAGCGAATAGGGACAGCCCTTCCTACGAGCAGTACTTC,CASSRANRDSPSYEQYF
TRBJ2-1,TRBD1,.,TRBV25-1,TGTGCCAGCAGTGAACCAGGGGGTAGTTACAATGAGCAGTTCTTC,CASSEPGGSYNEQFF
TRBJ2-1,TRBD2,once,TRBV6-5,TGTGCCAGCAGTTTGGGACTAGCGGGAGCGAATGAGCAGTTCTTC,CASSLGLAGANEQFF
TRBJ2-2,.,.,TRBV27,TGTGCCAGCAGAACGACTAGGAACACCGGGGAGCTGTTTTTT,CASRTTRNTGELFF
TRBJ1-4,.,.,TRBV19,TGTGCCAGTAGTATCCGCAGACTCTCGAACCCGACAACTAATGAAAAACTGTTTTTT,CASSIRRLSNPTTNEKLFF
TRBJ1-3,.,.,TRBV3-1/TRBV3-2,TGTGCCAGCAGCCAAGACCAGGTCTCTGGAAACACCATATATTTT,CASSQDQVSGNTIYF
TRBJ1-2,.,once,TRBV29-1,TGCAGCGTTGAGGAACTAATTGATCTTAACTATGGCTACACCTTC,CSVEELIDLNYGYTF